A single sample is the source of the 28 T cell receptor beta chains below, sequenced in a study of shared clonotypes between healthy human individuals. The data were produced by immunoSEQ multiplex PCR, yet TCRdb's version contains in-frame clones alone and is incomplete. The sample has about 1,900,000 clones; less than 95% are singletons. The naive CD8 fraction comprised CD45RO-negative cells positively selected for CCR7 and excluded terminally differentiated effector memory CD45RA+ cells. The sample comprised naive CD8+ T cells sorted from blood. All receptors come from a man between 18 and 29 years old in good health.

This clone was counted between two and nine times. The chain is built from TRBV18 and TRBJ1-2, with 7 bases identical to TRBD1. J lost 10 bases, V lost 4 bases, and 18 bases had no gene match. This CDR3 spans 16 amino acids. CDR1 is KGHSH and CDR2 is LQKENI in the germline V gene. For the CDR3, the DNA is TGTGCCAGCTCACTAGACACTGGGACAGCCAGAAGTGACTACACCTTC. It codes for CASSLDTGTARSDYTF.

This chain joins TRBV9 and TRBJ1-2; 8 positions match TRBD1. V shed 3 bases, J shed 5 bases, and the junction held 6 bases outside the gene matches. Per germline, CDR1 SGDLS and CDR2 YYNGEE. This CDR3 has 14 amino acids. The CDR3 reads CASSGTRDRYGYTF. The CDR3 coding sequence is TGTGCCAGCAGCGGAACAAGGGACAGGTATGGCTACACCTTC. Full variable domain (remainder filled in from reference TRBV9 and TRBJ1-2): DSGVTQTPKHLITATGQRVTLRCSPRSGDLSVYWYQQSLDQGLQFLIQYYNGEERAKGNILERFSAQQFPDLHSELNLSSLELGDSALYFCASSGTRDRYGYTFGSGTRLTVV.

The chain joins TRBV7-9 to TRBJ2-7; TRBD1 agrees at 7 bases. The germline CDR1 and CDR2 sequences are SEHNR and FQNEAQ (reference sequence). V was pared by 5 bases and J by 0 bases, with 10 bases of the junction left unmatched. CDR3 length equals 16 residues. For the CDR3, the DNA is TGTGCCAGCAGCCCCGAGTACGGGACAGTCTCCTACGAGCAGTACTTC. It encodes CASSPEYGTVSYEQYF.

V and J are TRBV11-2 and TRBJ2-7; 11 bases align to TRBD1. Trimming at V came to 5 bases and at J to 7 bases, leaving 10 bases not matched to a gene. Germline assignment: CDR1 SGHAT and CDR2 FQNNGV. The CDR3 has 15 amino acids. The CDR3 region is CASSPSRTGGEEQYF. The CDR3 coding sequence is TGTGCCAGCAGCCCTAGCCGGACAGGGGGCGAGGAGCAGTACTTC.

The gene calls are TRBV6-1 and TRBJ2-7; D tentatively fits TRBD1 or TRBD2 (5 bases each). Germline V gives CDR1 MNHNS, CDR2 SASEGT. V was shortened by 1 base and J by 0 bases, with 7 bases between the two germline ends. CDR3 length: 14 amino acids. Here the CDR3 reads CASSEGGTSYEQYF. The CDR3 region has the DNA TGTGCCAGCAGTGAAGGGGGGACCTCCTACGAGCAGTACTTC.

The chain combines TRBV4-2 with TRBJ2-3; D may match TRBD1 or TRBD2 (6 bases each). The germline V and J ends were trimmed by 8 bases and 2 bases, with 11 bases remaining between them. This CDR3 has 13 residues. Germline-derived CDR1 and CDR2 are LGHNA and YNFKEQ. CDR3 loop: CASGRGDTDTQYF. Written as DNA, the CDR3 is TGTGCCAGCGGTAGGGGGGACACAGATACGCAGTATTTT.

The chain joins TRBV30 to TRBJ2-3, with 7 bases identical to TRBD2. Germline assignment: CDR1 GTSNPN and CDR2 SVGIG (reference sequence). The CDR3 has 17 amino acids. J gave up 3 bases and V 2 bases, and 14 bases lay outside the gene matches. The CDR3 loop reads CAWSTLYGAGTTDTQYF. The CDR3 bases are TGTGCCTGGAGTACTTTATATGGAGCGGGAACAACAGATACGCAGTATTTT.

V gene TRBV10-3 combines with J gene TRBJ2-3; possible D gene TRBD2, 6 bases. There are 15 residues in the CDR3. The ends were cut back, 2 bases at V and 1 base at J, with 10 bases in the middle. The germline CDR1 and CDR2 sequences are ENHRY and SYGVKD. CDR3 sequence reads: CAISEDPGGTDTQYF. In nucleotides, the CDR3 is TGTGCCATCAGTGAGGATCCGGGGGGCACAGATACGCAGTATTTT.

The CDR3 spells CASSGGVETQYF. The DNA for the CDR3 is TGTGCCAGCAGTGGGGGCGTGGAGACCCAGTACTTC. V usage is TRBV27 and J usage is TRBJ2-5; the D gene is possibly TRBD1 (6 bases). The CDR3 contains 12 residues. Germline loops: CDR1 MNHEY, CDR2 SMNVEV (reference sequence). V was trimmed by 5 bases and J by 5 bases, leaving 9 bases between them.

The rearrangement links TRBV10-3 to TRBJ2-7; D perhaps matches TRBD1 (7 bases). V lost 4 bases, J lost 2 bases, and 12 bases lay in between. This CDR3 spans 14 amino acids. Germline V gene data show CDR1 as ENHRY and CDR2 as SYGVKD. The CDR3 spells CAISGRDSTYEQYF. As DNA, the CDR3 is TGTGCCATCAGTGGGAGGGACAGTACCTACGAGCAGTACTTC.

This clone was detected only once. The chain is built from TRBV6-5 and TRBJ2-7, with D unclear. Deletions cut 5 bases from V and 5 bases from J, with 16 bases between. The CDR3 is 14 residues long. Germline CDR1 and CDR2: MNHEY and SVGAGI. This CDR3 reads CASSTTFKVNEQYF. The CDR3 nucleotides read TGTGCCAGCAGTACTACTTTTAAGGTGAACGAGCAGTACTTC.

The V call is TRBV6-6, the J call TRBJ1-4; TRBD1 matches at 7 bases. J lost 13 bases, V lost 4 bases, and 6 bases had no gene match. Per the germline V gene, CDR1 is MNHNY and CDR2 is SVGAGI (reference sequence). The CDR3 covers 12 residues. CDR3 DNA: TGTGCCAGCAGTTGGACCCGGACAGGACTGTTTTTT. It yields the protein CASSWTRTGLFF.

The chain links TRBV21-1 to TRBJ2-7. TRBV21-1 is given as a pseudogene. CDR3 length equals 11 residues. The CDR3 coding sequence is TGTGCCAGCAGCAGAGGGGTCGGGCAGTACTTC. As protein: CASSRGVGQYF.

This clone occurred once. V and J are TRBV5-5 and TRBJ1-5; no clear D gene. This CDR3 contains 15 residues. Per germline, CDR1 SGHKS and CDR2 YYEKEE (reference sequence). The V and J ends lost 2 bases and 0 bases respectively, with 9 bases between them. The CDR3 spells CASSLMQDSNQPQHF. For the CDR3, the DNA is TGTGCCAGCAGCTTAATGCAAGATAGCAATCAGCCCCAGCATTTT.

DNA of the CDR3: TGTGCCAGCAAGAGCTCTCAGAACACTGAAGCTTTCTTT. It codes for CASKSSQNTEAFF. The J gene is TRBJ1-1, the V gene TRBV7-8, with unresolved D. From germline, CDR1 is SGHVS and CDR2 FQNEAQ. The CDR3 loop spans 13 amino acids. V was pared by 7 bases and J by 1 base, with 10 bases between.

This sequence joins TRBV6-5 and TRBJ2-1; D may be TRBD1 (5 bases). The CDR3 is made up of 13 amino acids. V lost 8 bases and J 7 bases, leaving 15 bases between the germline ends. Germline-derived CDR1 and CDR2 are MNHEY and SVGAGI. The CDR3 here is CASQFARGNEQFF. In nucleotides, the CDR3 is TGTGCCAGCCAATTCGCTAGGGGAAATGAGCAGTTCTTC.

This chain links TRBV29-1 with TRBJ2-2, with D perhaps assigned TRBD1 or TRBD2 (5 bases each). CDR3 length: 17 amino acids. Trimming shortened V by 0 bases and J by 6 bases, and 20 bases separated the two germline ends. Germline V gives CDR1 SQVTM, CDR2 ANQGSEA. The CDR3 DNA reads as TGCAGCGTTGAAGACGCGCAGGACGGGGCTTGGTCCGGGGAGCTGTTTTTT. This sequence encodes CSVEDAQDGAWSGELFF.

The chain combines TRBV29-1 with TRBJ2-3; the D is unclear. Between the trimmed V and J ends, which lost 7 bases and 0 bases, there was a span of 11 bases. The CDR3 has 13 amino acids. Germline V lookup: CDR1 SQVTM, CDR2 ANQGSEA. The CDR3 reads CSAEYASTDTQYF. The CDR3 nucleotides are TGCAGCGCGGAGTATGCGAGCACAGATACGCAGTATTTT.

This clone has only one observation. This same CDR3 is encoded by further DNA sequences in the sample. The chain's CDR3 is CASSQDQGSGNTIYF. CDR3 sequence (DNA): TGCGCCAGCAGCCAAGATCAAGGCTCTGGAAACACCATATATTTT. The V call is TRBV4-1, the J call TRBJ1-3; D not resolved. CDR1 is MGHRA, CDR2 YSYEKL, per germline. V dropped 0 bases and J dropped 0 bases, with 6 bases sitting between them. CDR3 length equals 15 residues.

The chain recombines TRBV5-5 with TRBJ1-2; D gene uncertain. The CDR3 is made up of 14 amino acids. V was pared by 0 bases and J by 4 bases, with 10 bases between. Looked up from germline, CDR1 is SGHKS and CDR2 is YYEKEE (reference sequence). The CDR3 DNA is TGTGCCAGCAGCTTGGGGGAGACGGTCTATGGCTACACCTTC. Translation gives CASSLGETVYGYTF.

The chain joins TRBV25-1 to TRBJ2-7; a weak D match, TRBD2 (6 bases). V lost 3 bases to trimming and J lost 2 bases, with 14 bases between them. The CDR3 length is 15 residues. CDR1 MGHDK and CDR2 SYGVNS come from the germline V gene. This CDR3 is CASSEGVSGPYEQYF. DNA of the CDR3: TGTGCCAGCAGTGAGGGGGTTAGCGGCCCCTACGAGCAGTACTTC.

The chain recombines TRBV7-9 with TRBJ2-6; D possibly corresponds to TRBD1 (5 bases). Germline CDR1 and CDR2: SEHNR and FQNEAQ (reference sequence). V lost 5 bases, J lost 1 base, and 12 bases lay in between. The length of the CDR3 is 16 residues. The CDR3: CASSQMTVSGANVLTF. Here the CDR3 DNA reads TGTGCCAGCAGCCAAATGACAGTGTCTGGGGCCAACGTCCTGACTTTC. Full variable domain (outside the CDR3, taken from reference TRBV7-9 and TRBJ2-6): DTGVSQNPRHKITKRGQNVTFRCDPISEHNRLYWYRQTLGQGPEFLTYFQNEAQLEKSRLLSDRFSAERPKGSFSTLEIQRTEQGDSAMYLCASSQMTVSGANVLTFGAGSRLTVL.

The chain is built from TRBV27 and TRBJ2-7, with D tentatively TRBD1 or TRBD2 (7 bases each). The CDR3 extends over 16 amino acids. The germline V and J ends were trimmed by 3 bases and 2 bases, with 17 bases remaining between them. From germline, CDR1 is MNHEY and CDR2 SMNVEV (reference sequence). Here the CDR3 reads CASSFTSVGGPYEQYF. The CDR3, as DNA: TGTGCCAGCAGTTTCACTAGCGTAGGGGGCCCCTACGAGCAGTACTTC.

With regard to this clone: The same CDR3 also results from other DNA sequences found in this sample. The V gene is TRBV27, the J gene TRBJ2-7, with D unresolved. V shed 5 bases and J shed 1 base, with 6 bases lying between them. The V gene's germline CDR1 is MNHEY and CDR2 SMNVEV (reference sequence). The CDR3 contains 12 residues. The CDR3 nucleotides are TGTGCCAGCAGTCCTCGGTCCTACGAGCAGTACTTC. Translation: CASSPRSYEQYF.

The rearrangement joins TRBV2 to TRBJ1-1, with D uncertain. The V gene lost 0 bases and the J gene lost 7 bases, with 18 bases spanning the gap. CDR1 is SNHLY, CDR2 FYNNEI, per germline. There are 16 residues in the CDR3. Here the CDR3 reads CASSEALSRVVGEAFF. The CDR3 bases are TGTGCCAGCAGTGAAGCGCTTTCTCGGGTTGTCGGTGAAGCTTTCTTT.

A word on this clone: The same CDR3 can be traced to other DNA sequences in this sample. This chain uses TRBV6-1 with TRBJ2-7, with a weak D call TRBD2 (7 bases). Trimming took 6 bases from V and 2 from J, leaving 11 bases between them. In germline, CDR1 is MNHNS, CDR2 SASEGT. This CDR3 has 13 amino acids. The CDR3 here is CASRGGGAYEQYF. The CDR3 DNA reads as TGTGCCAGCAGAGGGGGGGGAGCCTACGAGCAGTACTTC.

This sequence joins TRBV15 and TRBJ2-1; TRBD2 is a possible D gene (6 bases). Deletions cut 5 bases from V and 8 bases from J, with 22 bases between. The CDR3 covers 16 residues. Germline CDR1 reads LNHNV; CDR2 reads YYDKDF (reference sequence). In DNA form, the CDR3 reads TGTGCCACCAGCCGCCCTGCCGGGAGTAGATGGGATGAGCAGTTCTTC. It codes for CATSRPAGSRWDEQFF.

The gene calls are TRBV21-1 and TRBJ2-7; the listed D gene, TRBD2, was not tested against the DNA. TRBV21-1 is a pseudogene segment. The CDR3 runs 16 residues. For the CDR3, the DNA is TGTGCCAGCAGCAAGCTTCAGAGCGGGGGGGCGTCCGAGCAGTACTTC. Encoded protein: CASSKLQSGGASEQYF.